A selection of T cell receptor beta chains follows, all from one sample in a study of CD8+ T cells in alopecia areata. Produced via immunoSEQ multiplex PCR; TCRdb's table is partial and in-frame only. The sample has 90,000 to 130,000 clones; approximately 59% are singletons. Material: CD8+ T cells sorted from blood. The receptors were sampled from a human donor in good health. CDR3s include the opening cysteine and the closing phenylalanine or tryptophan. The D gene is left open where the match is weak. The size entry is marked missing in some rows and otherwise reads once, few, many or a size class.

>.|TRBJ1-2|.|TRBV4-1
TGCGCCAGCAGCCGAACCGGATGGGGTACAGGGCACTATGGCTACACCTTC
CASSRTGWGTGHYGYTF
>.|TRBJ2-7|.|TRBV5-1
TGCGCCAGCAGCTTCCTATTCCCTGCGGAGCAGTACTTC
CASSFLFPAEQYF
>.|TRBJ2-7|.|TRBV7-9
TGTGCCAGCAGCTCATGGAATGAGCAGTACTTC
CASSSWNEQYF
>.|TRBJ2-7|few|TRBV13
TGTGCCAGCAGCTTAACCCCTGGCAGCTCCTACGAGCAGTACTTC
CASSLTPGSSYEQYF
>.|TRBJ1-1|.|TRBV19
TGTGCCAGTAGTATAAGGCAGGACCCCGAAAACACTGAAGCTTTCTTT
CASSIRQDPENTEAFF
>.|TRBJ2-6|.|TRBV5-1
TGCGCCAGCGGGTCTATTGGGGCCAACGTCCTGACTTTC
CASGSIGANVLTF
>.|TRBJ2-7|few|TRBV5-1
TGCGCCAGCAGCCCCGACAGGGGAGGGTACGAGCAGTACTTC
CASSPDRGGYEQYF
>TRBD1|TRBJ2-3|.|TRBV29-1
TGCAGCGTGGACAGGGGTAGCACAGATACGCAGTATTTT
CSVDRGSTDTQYF
>.|TRBJ1-1|few|TRBV30
TGTGCCTGGAGTCAGGGATTGATAACGAACACTGAAGCTTTCTTT
CAWSQGLITNTEAFF
>.|TRBJ1-2|.|TRBV6-1
TGTGCCAGCAGTGAAGGGTACACCTCTCGGTATGGCTACACCTTC
CASSEGYTSRYGYTF
>TRBD1|TRBJ1-4|few|TRBV7-9
TGTGCCAGCAGCTTAAGGACAGGGATGGATGAAAAACTGTTTTTT
CASSLRTGMDEKLFF
>.|TRBJ2-3|.|TRBV13
TGTGCCAGCAGCCAAGGACGAGTGGATACGCAGTATTTT
CASSQGRVDTQYF
>.|TRBJ1-6|.|TRBV4-1
TGCGCCAGCAGCCAAGATCTAGGGGATCAGCTTTCACCCCTCCACTTT
CASSQDLGDQLSPLHF
>TRBD1|TRBJ1-2|once|TRBV19
TGTGCCAGTAGCCTGACAGGGGATCCCTCTGGCTACACCTTC
CASSLTGDPSGYTF
>.|TRBJ2-3|.|TRBV4-3
TGCGCCAGCAGCCACGACATACAGGGAGGGGATACGCAGTATTTT
CASSHDIQGGDTQYF
>.|TRBJ1-6|few|TRBV6-6
TGTGCCAGCAGTTATTTGGGGCAAAATTCACCCCTCCACTTT
CASSYLGQNSPLHF
>TRBD1|TRBJ2-3|.|TRBV30
TGTGCCTGGACCCACCGGGACAGGGCATTTCTCACAGATACGCAGTATTTT
CAWTHRDRAFLTDTQYF
>TRBD1|TRBJ2-5|.|TRBV28
TGTGCCAGCAGTGACCCCCGGACAGGGAACCAAGAGACCCAGTACTTC
CASSDPRTGNQETQYF
>.|TRBJ2-3|.|TRBV4-3
TGCGCCAGCAGCCAAGATAGGGGTGGAGAGGGCCAAACAGATACGCAGTATTTT
CASSQDRGGEGQTDTQYF
>.|TRBJ1-2|.|TRBV5-6
TGTGCCAGCAGCTTAGGGCAGTCGGACTATGGCTACACCTTC
CASSLGQSDYGYTF
>.|TRBJ2-7|few|TRBV7-9
TGTGCCAGCAGCCCGACACATTCGGGACTTAATACATACGAGCAGTACTTC
CASSPTHSGLNTYEQYF
>.|TRBJ2-7|few|TRBV5-6
TGTGCCAGCAGCAGCGGACTGAACTACGAGCAGTACTTC
CASSSGLNYEQYF
>.|TRBJ2-7|.|TRBV7-9
TGTGCCAGCAGCCAACTCTGGTCGGAAATCGGATACGAGCAGTACTTC
CASSQLWSEIGYEQYF
>TRBD1|TRBJ1-6|.|TRBV15
TGTGCCACCGGACAGGAGAATTCACCCCTCCACTTT
CATGQENSPLHF
>TRBD2|TRBJ2-5|few|TRBV2
TGTGCCAGCAGTGGGACTAGCGGGGGGGCCGGGCAAGAGACCCAGTACTTC
CASSGTSGGAGQETQYF
>.|TRBJ2-1|.|TRBV2
TGTGCCAGCCGAAGGAATGAGCAGTTCTTC
CASRRNEQFF
>.|TRBJ2-6|medium-sized|TRBV4-2
TGTGCCAGCAGCCAAGATGGGGGTACCGGGGCCAACGTCCTGACTTTC
CASSQDGGTGANVLTF
>.|TRBJ2-1|few|TRBV4-3
TGCGCCAGCAGCCAAGATCGACGCGGGGATGAGCAGTTCTTC
CASSQDRRGDEQFF
>.|TRBJ2-5|.|TRBV29-1
TGCAGCGTTGTTCTCCCGGACTTTCAAGAGACCCAGTACTTC
CSVVLPDFQETQYF
>.|TRBJ2-1|.|TRBV28
TGTGCCAGCAGCCAACAGGGTTGGTACAATGAGCAGTTCTTC
CASSQQGWYNEQFF
>.|TRBJ1-2|.|TRBV7-2
TGTGCCAGCAGCTTAGCCCGCGGGTACTATGGCTACACCTTC
CASSLARGYYGYTF
>TRBD1|TRBJ1-6|few|TRBV6-5
TGTGCCAGCAGTTACACCGACAGGGGCAATTCACCCCTCCACTTT
CASSYTDRGNSPLHF
>.|TRBJ2-5|few|TRBV2
TGTGCCAGCAGTGTAAGAGGGCGAACGGGAGAGACCCAGTACTTC
CASSVRGRTGETQYF
>.|TRBJ1-2|.|TRBV28
TGTGCCAGCAGCCACCCCCGGGCGGGACTCTATGGCTACACCTTC
CASSHPRAGLYGYTF
>.|TRBJ1-1|.|TRBV14
TGTGCCAGCAGCCAAATGTCCTTTAGGGACACTGAAGCTTTCTTT
CASSQMSFRDTEAFF
>.|TRBJ2-7|.|TRBV5-1
TGCGCCAGCAGCTTTGGACACAGCTACGAGCAGTACTTC
CASSFGHSYEQYF
>TRBD1|TRBJ2-5|.|TRBV7-8
TGTGCCAGCAGCTTGAACAGGGGGCAAGAGACCCAGTACTTC
CASSLNRGQETQYF
>TRBD1|TRBJ1-2|.|TRBV5-4
TGTGCCAGCAGCTATGACAGGGCCTACACCTTC
CASSYDRAYTF
>.|TRBJ2-7|few|TRBV7-8
TGTGCCAGCAGCTCGGTTAGGACAAAACCCTACGAGCAGTACTTC
CASSSVRTKPYEQYF
>TRBD2|TRBJ2-1|few|TRBV29-1
TGCAGCGGATTGACTAGGGAGGGCAATGAGCAGTTCTTC
CSGLTREGNEQFF
>.|TRBJ1-4|.|TRBV9
TGTGCCAGCAGCCCCGCCGGGGGGTCTAATGAAAAACTGTTTTTT
CASSPAGGSNEKLFF
>TRBD2|TRBJ2-1|.|TRBV9
TGTGCCAGCAGCGTAGCGGCGGGGGGACCCTACAATGAGCAGTTCTTC
CASSVAAGGPYNEQFF
>.|TRBJ1-1|.|TRBV6-6
TGTGCCAGCAGCACCAGTAGCCCGAACACTGAAGCTTTCTTT
CASSTSSPNTEAFF
>.|TRBJ1-2|.|TRBV25-1
TGTGCCAGCAGTGACTCCGGGGGTTTAGGCTACACCTTC
CASSDSGGLGYTF
>TRBD1|TRBJ2-2|.|TRBV5-4
TGTGCCAGCAGCAGCGGACAGGGGGCTACCGGGGAGCTGTTTTTT
CASSSGQGATGELFF
>TRBD1|TRBJ1-2|.|TRBV6-7
TGTGCCTTGGGACAGGATGACTATGGCTACACCTTC
CALGQDDYGYTF
>TRBD2|TRBJ2-5|.|TRBV6-6
TGTGCCAGCAGTTACGGAGGGGAGGGCCAAGAGACCCAGTACTTC
CASSYGGEGQETQYF
>TRBD1|TRBJ2-7|.|TRBV6-6
TGTGCCAGCAGTCCAGGGGGCAGGGTTTTCGAGCAGTACTTC
CASSPGGRVFEQYF
>TRBD1|TRBJ2-7|.|TRBV2
TGTGCCAGCAGTGAAGCGCAGGGACAGGGGTCCTACGAGCAGTACTTC
CASSEAQGQGSYEQYF
>.|TRBJ2-1|.|TRBV4-2
TGTGCCAGCAGCCAAGAAGGGGGGATGAGCTCCTACAATGAGCAGTTCTTC
CASSQEGGMSSYNEQFF
>.|TRBJ2-5|.|TRBV7-9
TGTGCCAGCAGCTTAGGACTTCAAGAGACCCAGTACTTC
CASSLGLQETQYF
>.|TRBJ2-5|.|TRBV4-3
TGCGCCAGCAGCCAAGAGAGGTTCGGTAGCCCCCACCAAGAGACCCAGTACTTC
CASSQERFGSPHQETQYF